These 2 T cell receptor beta chains originate from one sample sequenced in a study of technical replicates of blood from a few donors. Libraries were prepared by immunoSEQ multiplex PCR; TCRdb keeps only in-frame clonotypes and omits some of them. The sample consists of approximately 79,000 clones, 95% to 98% of them appearing once. The sequenced sample was T cells isolated from PBMCs. Receptor source: a human donor in good health.

V and J are TRBV15 and TRBJ1-1, with a possible D match to TRBD1 (5 bases). The CDR3 has 13 residues. Germline CDR1 is LNHNV and CDR2 is YYDKDF (reference sequence). V was trimmed by 9 bases and J by 1 base, leaving 12 bases between them. The CDR3 loop is CATKNGGNTEAFF. The CDR3 DNA follows: TGTGCCACGAAGAACGGGGGGAACACTGAAGCTTTCTTT.

This sequence joins TRBV9 and TRBJ2-3, with D possibly TRBD2 on 6 matching bases. Trimming removed 0 bases from V and 3 bases from J, with 14 bases in between. Germline V gives CDR1 SGDLS, CDR2 YYNGEE. This CDR3 spans 16 amino acids. CDR3 coding DNA: TGTGCCAGCAGCGTAGATGACGGGAGAGGGACAGATACGCAGTATTTT. This gives the protein CASSVDDGRGTDTQYF.